This T cell receptor (beta chain) was recovered during a study of blood T cell repertoires in COVID-19. Here immunoSEQ multiplex PCR was the method, and the copy in TCRdb shows in-frame clones only, minus some. The sample includes a few hundred thousand clones, 75% to 90% of them seen just once. Germline V gene sequence: CDR1 KGHSH, CDR2 LQKENI. The length of the CDR3 is 16 residues. V was trimmed by 5 bases and J by 2 bases, leaving 15 bases between them. Input material: peripheral blood. The sequence was obtained from a woman under 30 with acute or convalescent COVID-19. The chain has TRBV18 and TRBJ1-4; a possible D gene is TRBD1 (6 bases). The CDR3: CASSSLSGATNEKLFF. In DNA, the CDR3 is TGTGCCAGCTCATCTCTATCAGGGGCCACTAATGAAAAACTGTTTTTT. The variable domain in full, completed from reference TRBV18 and TRBJ1-4, reads NAGVMQNPRHLVRRRGQEARLRCSPMKGHSHVYWYRQLPEEGLKFMVYLQKENIIDESGMPKERFSAEFPKEGPSILRIQQVVRGDSAAYFCASSSLSGATNEKLFFGSGTQLSVL.